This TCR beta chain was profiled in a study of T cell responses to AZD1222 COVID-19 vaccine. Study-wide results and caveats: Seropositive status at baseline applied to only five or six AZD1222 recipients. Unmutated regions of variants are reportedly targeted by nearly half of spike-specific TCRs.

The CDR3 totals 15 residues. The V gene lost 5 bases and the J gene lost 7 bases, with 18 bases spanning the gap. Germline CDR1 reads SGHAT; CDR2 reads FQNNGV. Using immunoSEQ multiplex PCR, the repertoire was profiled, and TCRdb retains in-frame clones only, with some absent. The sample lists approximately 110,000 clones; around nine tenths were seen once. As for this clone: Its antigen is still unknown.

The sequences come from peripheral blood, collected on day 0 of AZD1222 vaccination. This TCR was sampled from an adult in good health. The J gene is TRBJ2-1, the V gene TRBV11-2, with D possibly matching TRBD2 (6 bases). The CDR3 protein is CASSETRRGRNEQFF. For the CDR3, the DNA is TGTGCCAGCAGCGAAACCCGTCGGGGGAGGAATGAGCAGTTCTTC.